Below, 27 T cell receptor beta chains from the same sample are listed, as sequenced in a study of preoperative IRX-2 immunotherapy in early breast cancer. Treatment reported: preoperative locoregional IRX-2 cytokine immunotherapy. Clones were read by immunoSEQ multiplex PCR, and TCRdb kept only the in-frame ones, dropping some. The table has around 29,000 clones, 85% to 90% seen once. The specimen was obtained from a patient treated with IRX-2 immunotherapy. Receptor source: a human donor with breast cancer.

The CDR3 here is CASSNAGATNEKLFF. CDR3 DNA sequence: TGTGCCAGCAGCAACGCAGGGGCAACTAATGAAAAACTGTTTTTT. The chain recombines TRBV21-1 with TRBJ1-4; the table's D call TRBD1 went unverified against the DNA. TRBV21-1 is noted as a pseudogene. The CDR3 has 15 residues.

V usage is TRBV19 and J usage is TRBJ2-7; TRBD2 matches at 7 bases. CDR1 and CDR2 from the germline V gene are LNHDA and SQIVND (reference sequence). The CDR3 is 14 residues long. Unmatched junction bases numbered 6, after V lost 3 bases and J lost 4 bases. In nucleotides, the CDR3 is TGTGCCAGTAGTATGGGGAGGGATGGATACGAGCAGTACTTC. Protein product: CASSMGRDGYEQYF.

CDR3 sequence: CASSSTGIDEQYF. CDR3 nucleotide sequence: TGTGCCAGCTCATCGACAGGGATCGACGAGCAGTACTTC. V usage is TRBV18 and J usage is TRBJ2-7; 7 bases are a match to TRBD1. This CDR3 comprises 13 residues. Germline V gene data show CDR1 as KGHSH and CDR2 as LQKENI. The J segment lost 5 bases and the V segment lost 5 bases, leaving 6 bases of the junction unmatched.

The chain combines TRBV2 with TRBJ1-5, with D possibly being TRBD1 (5 bases). The germline V gene encodes CDR1 SNHLY and CDR2 FYNNEI. Trimming took off 4 bases at V and 2 bases at J, with 9 bases between the two ends. This CDR3 spans 14 amino acids. The CDR3 protein is CASSGDVGNQPQHF. Written as DNA, the CDR3 is TGTGCCAGCAGTGGGGACGTAGGCAATCAGCCCCAGCATTTT.

The rearrangement uses TRBV7-9 and TRBJ2-3, with D possibly TRBD1 on 6 matching bases. CDR3 length: 14 amino acids. Germline assignment: CDR1 SEHNR and CDR2 FQNEAQ (reference sequence). Trimming stripped 4 bases from V and 0 bases from J, with 8 bases between. CDR3: CASSWGHSTDTQYF. The CDR3 bases are TGTGCCAGCAGCTGGGGACATAGCACAGATACGCAGTATTTT. Combining the CDR3 with reference TRBV7-9 and TRBJ2-3 gives the whole variable domain DTGVSQNPRHKITKRGQNVTFRCDPISEHNRLYWYRQTLGQGPEFLTYFQNEAQLEKSRLLSDRFSAERPKGSFSTLEIQRTEQGDSAMYLCASSWGHSTDTQYFGPGTRLTVL.

The J gene is TRBJ1-2, the V gene TRBV5-4; D call uncertain. The CDR3 totals 15 residues. Per the germline V gene, CDR1 is SGHNT and CDR2 is YYREEE (reference sequence). Deletions cut 3 bases from V and 3 bases from J, with 15 bases between. The CDR3, as DNA: TGTGCCAGCAGCTCCGGGCTCGGCGGAGACTATGGCTACACCTTC. This sequence encodes CASSSGLGGDYGYTF.

The chain employs TRBV2 and TRBJ2-1, with 7 bases identical to TRBD2. V trimming: 5 bases; J trimming: 0 bases; junction bases outside the gene matches: 7. This CDR3 has 16 amino acids. Germline lookup yields CDR1 SNHLY and CDR2 FYNNEI. CDR3 in DNA: TGTGCCAGCAGTTCTAGCGGTCTGAGCTCCTACAATGAGCAGTTCTTC. Protein product: CASSSSGLSSYNEQFF.

V usage is TRBV6-6 and J usage is TRBJ1-1; tentatively, D is TRBD1 (5 bases). Trimming took 2 bases from V and 4 from J, leaving 11 bases between them. Germline-derived CDR1 and CDR2 are MNHNY and SVGAGI (reference sequence). The CDR3 contains 14 residues. The CDR3 here is CASSYPGGGTEAFF. CDR3 in DNA: TGTGCCAGCAGTTACCCGGGGGGAGGCACTGAAGCTTTCTTT.

The gene calls are TRBV9 and TRBJ2-3; D remains ambiguous. The germline V gene has CDR1 SGDLS and CDR2 YYNGEE. Trimming stripped 0 bases from V and 4 bases from J, with 6 bases between. The CDR3 runs to 13 residues. CDR3 nucleotides: TGTGCCAGCAGCGTAGCTGCGGCAGATACGCAGTATTTT. Protein: CASSVAAADTQYF.

This clone has only one observation. The chain uses TRBV19 and TRBJ2-7, with TRBD2 matching 8 bases. The CDR3 length is 18 residues. The ends lost 3 bases at V and 0 bases at J; junction bases unmatched: 13. The germline CDR1 and CDR2 sequences are LNHDA and SQIVND (reference sequence). CDR3 loop: CASSIYPGAGTSSYEQYF. DNA for the CDR3: TGTGCCAGTAGTATTTACCCGGGGGCCGGGACTAGCTCCTACGAGCAGTACTTC.

This chain joins TRBV11-2 and TRBJ1-2; D uncertain. The CDR3 runs 15 residues. Trimming stripped 2 bases from V and 3 bases from J, with 13 bases between. Per the germline V gene, CDR1 is SGHAT and CDR2 is FQNNGV. The CDR3 DNA reads as TGTGCCAGCAGCTTAAATCGGCAGATCGACTATGGCTACACCTTC. This gives the protein CASSLNRQIDYGYTF.

The J gene is TRBJ2-2, the V gene TRBV27; D gene ambiguous. The germline CDR1 and CDR2 sequences are MNHEY and SMNVEV (reference sequence). The CDR3 contains 15 residues. V was shortened by 6 bases and J by 1 base, with 12 bases between the two germline ends. Here the CDR3 DNA reads TGTGCCAGCAGGCGTGGAACTCTGAACACCGGGGAGCTGTTTTTT. It translates to CASRRGTLNTGELFF.

The J gene is TRBJ1-1, the V gene TRBV2, with D possibly TRBD1 on 6 matching bases. The CDR3 length is 13 residues. V was trimmed by 7 bases and J by 2 bases, leaving 11 bases between them. Germline assignment: CDR1 SNHLY and CDR2 FYNNEI. CDR3 sequence reads: CASKGRGNTEAFF. CDR3 nucleotide sequence: TGTGCCAGCAAGGGCAGGGGTAACACTGAAGCTTTCTTT.

This chain links TRBV7-9 with TRBJ2-3; D ambiguous. The CDR3 has 16 residues. Germline V gives CDR1 SEHNR, CDR2 FQNEAQ (reference sequence). The V gene lost 5 bases and the J gene lost 6 bases, with 21 bases spanning the gap. DNA for the CDR3: TGTGCCAGCAGCGAAGGCGCCGGGTCGGCGAGGGATACGCAGTATTTT. As protein: CASSEGAGSARDTQYF.

This clone was recorded only once. The chain employs TRBV28 and TRBJ1-5, with D hard to call. Germline CDR1 MDHEN, CDR2 SYDVKM. This CDR3 region has 14 residues. Trimming removed 2 bases from V and 7 bases from J, with 12 bases in between. The DNA of the CDR3 is TGTGCCAGCAGTTTAAGTTCGGGTGGCCAGCCCCAGCATTTT. This encodes CASSLSSGGQPQHF. Based on the CDR3 plus reference TRBV28 and TRBJ1-5, the full variable domain is DVKVTQSSRYLVKRTGEKVFLECVQDMDHENMFWYRQDPGLGLRLIYFSYDVKMKEKGDIPEGYSVSREKKERFSLILESASTNQTSMYLCASSLSSGGQPQHFGDGTRLSIL.

This rearrangement joins TRBV14 to TRBJ2-1, with 8 bases matching TRBD1. V dropped 1 base and J dropped 4; count of bases not matched to a gene: 3. In germline, CDR1 is SGHDN, CDR2 FVKESK. The CDR3 has 15 residues. This CDR3 is CASSQGTGRYNEQFF. The CDR3 nucleotides are TGTGCCAGCAGCCAAGGGACAGGGAGGTACAATGAGCAGTTCTTC.

The chain joins TRBV6-5 to TRBJ1-4; D not resolved. The germline V gene has CDR1 MNHEY and CDR2 SVGAGI. Trimming pared 6 bases from V and 4 bases from J, leaving 12 bases between. This CDR3 region has 14 residues. The CDR3 bases are TGTGCCAGCAGACGGACTGCTAGTAATGAAAAACTGTTTTTT. The encoded protein is CASRRTASNEKLFF.

The V call is TRBV19, the J call TRBJ1-1; 11 bases line up with TRBD1. The CDR3 covers 18 residues. V lost 3 bases and J lost 1; bases outside the gene matches: 10. Germline V lookup: CDR1 LNHDA, CDR2 SQIVND (reference sequence). The CDR3 region is CASSIKGGQGVGNTEAFF. CDR3 nucleotides: TGTGCCAGTAGTATCAAGGGGGGACAGGGGGTAGGGAACACTGAAGCTTTCTTT.

The gene calls are TRBV25-1 and TRBJ2-7; D remains ambiguous. The germline V gene has CDR1 MGHDK and CDR2 SYGVNS. V lost 8 bases and J lost 2, with 13 bases in between. This CDR3 has 13 residues. Here the CDR3 reads CASGRTTPYEQYF. The CDR3 DNA sequence: TGTGCCAGCGGTAGGACGACCCCCTACGAGCAGTACTTC.

The CDR3 coding sequence is TGCGCCAGCAGCTTGGCCTCTGGGGCCAACGTCCTGACTTTC. Its translation: CASSLASGANVLTF. The V call is TRBV5-1, the J call TRBJ2-6; D remains ambiguous. The germline V gene encodes CDR1 SGHRS and CDR2 YFSETQ. Trimming removed 0 bases from V and 0 bases from J, with 1 base in between. The length of the CDR3 is 14 residues. The full variable domain, its missing parts supplied by reference TRBV5-1 and TRBJ2-6, is KAGVTQTPRYLIKTRGQQVTLSCSPISGHRSVSWYQQTPGQGLQFLFEYFSETQRNKGNFPGRFSGRQFSNSRSEMNVSTLELGDSALYLCASSLASGANVLTFGAGSRLTVL.

The V call is TRBV5-1, the J call TRBJ2-3, with 7 bases identical to TRBD2. Looked up from germline, CDR1 is SGHRS and CDR2 is YFSETQ. V dropped 5 bases and J dropped 1; count of bases not matched to a gene: 4. There are 14 residues in the CDR3. The DNA for the CDR3 is TGCGCCAGCAGTGGGCTAGCGGGCACAGATACGCAGTATTTT. This codes for CASSGLAGTDTQYF.

The chain joins TRBV2 to TRBJ2-1; D unresolved. This CDR3 has 15 residues. In germline, CDR1 is SNHLY, CDR2 FYNNEI. Trimming cost V 3 bases and J 8 bases, with 17 bases left between them. The CDR3 DNA reads TGTGCCAGCAGTGATGTGCGGCCTTCCGCTCATGAGCAGTTCTTC. Translation gives CASSDVRPSAHEQFF.

The rearrangement links TRBV5-6 to TRBJ2-6; TRBD1 is a possible D gene (6 bases). Trimming cost V 3 bases and J 4 bases, with 11 bases left between them. Germline loops: CDR1 SGHDT, CDR2 YYEEEE. The CDR3 is made up of 15 amino acids. The CDR3 DNA reads TGTGCCAGCAGCTCAGGGGTCCCAGGGGCCAACGTCCTGACTTTC. Its translation is CASSSGVPGANVLTF.

This clone was detected only a few times. This chain joins TRBV6-6 and TRBJ1-1; the D is unclear. V gave up 8 bases and J gave up 3 bases, with 16 bases separating them. The CDR3 contains 14 residues. Germline V gene sequence: CDR1 MNHNY, CDR2 SVGAGI (reference sequence). CDR3 nucleotide sequence: TGTGCCAGCCGTTCCGGGGAACCCCACACTGAAGCTTTCTTT. Protein sequence: CASRSGEPHTEAFF.

The V and J genes are TRBV6-5 and TRBJ2-7; D remains ambiguous. The CDR3 sequence is 13 residues long. V was cut by 0 bases and J by 3 bases, with 6 bases left in between. Germline V lookup: CDR1 MNHEY, CDR2 SVGAGI. The CDR3 bases are TGTGCCAGCAGTTACTCGAATCGCTACGAGCAGTACTTC. Protein product: CASSYSNRYEQYF.

This clone was seen a single time. The V gene is TRBV5-6, the J gene TRBJ2-1, with D unclear. CDR1 SGHDT and CDR2 YYEEEE come from the germline V gene. The CDR3 is 15 residues long. Trimming removed 1 base from V and 7 bases from J, with 15 bases in between. CDR3 nucleotides: TGTGCCAGCAGCTTGTGGGGTTTCAGTACAAATGAGCAGTTCTTC. Translating gives CASSLWGFSTNEQFF.

In this sample, this clone turned up a few times. The chain couples TRBV7-9 to TRBJ1-1, with D tentatively TRBD1 (5 bases). This CDR3 contains 13 residues. Germline V lookup: CDR1 SEHNR, CDR2 FQNEAQ (reference sequence). V was cut by 2 bases and J by 2 bases, with 6 bases left in between. The CDR3 sequence is CASSLTGNTEAFF. In DNA form, the CDR3 reads TGTGCCAGCAGCTTAACAGGAAACACTGAAGCTTTCTTT.